This TCR beta chain appears in the sequencing data of a study of blood T cell repertoires in COVID-19. Source study methods: Amplification from reference gene primers served as the basis for estimated nucleated cell counts. Clones were read by immunoSEQ multiplex PCR, and TCRdb kept only the in-frame ones, dropping some. That table supplies the V and J calls and clone size; D and trimming were determined from the DNA. The sample records about 80,000 clones, about 83% being singletons. The CDR3 loop spans 14 amino acids. The V gene's germline CDR1 is PRHDT and CDR2 FYEKMQ (reference sequence). The V end lost 5 bases, the J end lost 2 bases, and 12 bases lay between the germline ends.

This sequence joins TRBV13 and TRBJ2-5, with a possible D match to TRBD2 (5 bases). The sequence was collected from a human donor in a cohort sampled during active COVID-19. Source material: peripheral blood. Here the CDR3 DNA reads TGTGCCAGCAGCCCAATGAGGGCTCAAGAGACCCAGTACTTC. This gives the protein CASSPMRAQETQYF.